A selection of T cell receptor beta chains follows, all from one sample in a study of T cell responses to AZD1222 COVID-19 vaccine. Produced via immunoSEQ multiplex PCR; TCRdb's table is partial and in-frame only. The data contain 100,000 to 150,000 clones, roughly 90% of them seen just once; the ten biggest clones take up 1.4% to 1.5%. The sample here was peripheral blood, taken on day 0 of AZD1222 vaccination. Source of these receptors: an adult in good health. Both conserved end residues are part of each CDR3. Fields, in order: J gene, V gene, clone size, D gene, CDR3 protein, CDR3 DNA. D genes are given only for firm matches. A clone size is listed for some rows: how often the clone was seen (once, few, many), or a class if it is expanded.

j_gene: TRBJ1-1; v_gene: TRBV27; abundance: -; d_gene: -; CDR3aa: CASTSRWGSMNTEAFF; CDR3nt: TGTGCCAGCACCTCCAGGTGGGGTTCGATGAACACTGAAGCTTTCTTT
j_gene: TRBJ2-1; v_gene: TRBV19; abundance: -; d_gene: -; CDR3aa: CASSIDHLPSSYNEQFF; CDR3nt: TGTGCCAGTAGTATAGATCACCTCCCAAGCTCCTACAATGAGCAGTTCTTC
j_gene: TRBJ1-4; v_gene: TRBV19; abundance: -; d_gene: TRBD1; CDR3aa: CASNSGQGWEKLFF; CDR3nt: TGTGCCAGTAATTCGGGACAGGGTTGGGAAAAACTGTTTTTT
j_gene: TRBJ2-3; v_gene: TRBV13; abundance: few; d_gene: -; CDR3aa: CASSGRLGSPSADTQYF; CDR3nt: TGTGCCAGCAGCGGACGCCTAGGATCTCCGAGCGCGGATACGCAGTATTTT
j_gene: TRBJ1-2; v_gene: TRBV6-5; abundance: -; d_gene: -; CDR3aa: CASSYSSSGAGYGYTF; CDR3nt: TGTGCCAGCAGTTACTCGAGTTCGGGGGCAGGCTATGGCTACACCTTC
j_gene: TRBJ1-2; v_gene: TRBV28; abundance: -; d_gene: -; CDR3aa: CASSSGTGGYTF; CDR3nt: TGTGCCAGCAGTTCCGGGACTGGAGGCTACACCTTC
j_gene: TRBJ1-3; v_gene: TRBV11-2; abundance: -; d_gene: -; CDR3aa: CASSLGQGTSGNTIYF; CDR3nt: TGTGCCAGCAGCTTAGGTCAGGGGACCTCTGGAAACACCATATATTTT
j_gene: TRBJ1-2; v_gene: TRBV5-4; abundance: -; d_gene: TRBD1; CDR3aa: CASSPQGGLYGYTF; CDR3nt: TGTGCCAGCAGCCCCCAGGGGGGCCTCTATGGCTACACCTTC
j_gene: TRBJ1-2; v_gene: TRBV7-2; abundance: -; d_gene: -; CDR3aa: CASSSPPGGYTF; CDR3nt: TGTGCCAGCAGCTCACCCCCGGGGGGCTACACCTTC
j_gene: TRBJ1-1; v_gene: TRBV7-9; abundance: -; d_gene: -; CDR3aa: CASSLGGEAFF; CDR3nt: TGTGCCAGCAGCTTAGGAGGCGAAGCTTTCTTT
j_gene: TRBJ1-1; v_gene: TRBV6-1; abundance: few; d_gene: TRBD1; CDR3aa: CASSEQGAVNTEAFF; CDR3nt: TGTGCCAGCAGTGAACAGGGGGCTGTAAACACTGAAGCTTTCTTT
j_gene: TRBJ2-5; v_gene: TRBV19; abundance: -; d_gene: -; CDR3aa: CASSIAWQQETQYF; CDR3nt: TGTGCCAGTAGTATCGCATGGCAGCAAGAGACCCAGTACTTC
j_gene: TRBJ2-3; v_gene: TRBV5-4; abundance: -; d_gene: -; CDR3aa: CASARGGAISTDTQYF; CDR3nt: TGTGCCAGCGCTAGAGGGGGGGCTATTAGCACAGATACGCAGTATTTT
j_gene: TRBJ2-6; v_gene: TRBV11-2; abundance: -; d_gene: TRBD1; CDR3aa: CASSPRTGDSGANVLTF; CDR3nt: TGTGCCAGCAGCCCAAGGACAGGGGACTCTGGGGCCAACGTCCTGACTTTC
j_gene: TRBJ1-5; v_gene: TRBV28; abundance: -; d_gene: TRBD1; CDR3aa: CASSLDRGEGNQPQHF; CDR3nt: TGTGCCAGCAGTCTAGACAGGGGCGAGGGCAATCAGCCCCAGCATTTT
j_gene: TRBJ2-2; v_gene: TRBV4-3; abundance: -; d_gene: -; CDR3aa: CASSPEASVTGELFF; CDR3nt: TGCGCCAGCAGCCCTGAGGCTAGCGTCACCGGGGAGCTGTTTTTT
j_gene: TRBJ2-1; v_gene: TRBV4-1; abundance: -; d_gene: -; CDR3aa: CASSRLGENEQFF; CDR3nt: TGCGCCAGCAGCCGTCTTGGGGAAAATGAGCAGTTCTTC
j_gene: TRBJ1-1; v_gene: TRBV30; abundance: -; d_gene: -; CDR3aa: CAWSPFRVEAFF; CDR3nt: TGTGCCTGGAGTCCCTTCCGGGTCGAAGCTTTCTTT
j_gene: TRBJ2-7; v_gene: TRBV9; abundance: -; d_gene: -; CDR3aa: CASSPGPLSYEQYF; CDR3nt: TGTGCCAGCAGCCCGGGCCCTCTCTCCTACGAGCAGTACTTC
j_gene: TRBJ1-1; v_gene: TRBV2; abundance: -; d_gene: -; CDR3aa: CASSERVTEAFF; CDR3nt: TGTGCCAGCAGTGAACGCGTCACTGAAGCTTTCTTT
j_gene: TRBJ1-1; v_gene: TRBV29-1; abundance: once; d_gene: TRBD1; CDR3aa: CSVVGQGFEAFF; CDR3nt: TGCAGCGTTGTTGGACAGGGGTTTGAAGCTTTCTTT
j_gene: TRBJ2-3; v_gene: TRBV19; abundance: -; d_gene: -; CDR3aa: CASSIWIRDTQYF; CDR3nt: TGTGCCAGTAGTATCTGGATTAGGGATACGCAGTATTTT
j_gene: TRBJ2-7; v_gene: TRBV7-2; abundance: -; d_gene: -; CDR3aa: CASSFLSTYEQYF; CDR3nt: TGTGCCAGCAGCTTCCTGTCCACCTACGAGCAGTACTTC
j_gene: TRBJ2-7; v_gene: TRBV16; abundance: -; d_gene: TRBD1; CDR3aa: CASSQSGTGRGKQYF; CDR3nt: TGTGCCAGCAGCCAATCCGGGACAGGGAGGGGTAAGCAGTACTTC
j_gene: TRBJ1-4; v_gene: TRBV30; abundance: -; d_gene: -; CDR3aa: CAWTPGPRNEKLFF; CDR3nt: TGTGCCTGGACCCCCGGACCCCGAAATGAAAAACTGTTTTTT
j_gene: TRBJ2-7; v_gene: TRBV5-6; abundance: few; d_gene: TRBD1; CDR3aa: CASSLVLWGQGYEQYF; CDR3nt: TGTGCCAGCAGCTTGGTTCTTTGGGGACAGGGCTACGAGCAGTACTTC
j_gene: TRBJ1-4; v_gene: TRBV6-6; abundance: -; d_gene: -; CDR3aa: CASSFAGGGKKLFF; CDR3nt: TGTGCCAGCAGCTTTGCCGGCGGGGGCAAAAAACTGTTTTTT
j_gene: TRBJ1-3; v_gene: TRBV6-4; abundance: -; d_gene: -; CDR3aa: CASSEPPGSSGNTIYF; CDR3nt: TGTGCCAGCAGTGAGCCCCCGGGAAGCTCTGGAAACACCATATATTTT
j_gene: TRBJ1-3; v_gene: TRBV3-1/TRBV3-2; abundance: -; d_gene: -; CDR3aa: CATGGGKGSAIYF; CDR3nt: TGTGCCACCGGGGGCGGGAAGGGATCCGCCATATATTTT
j_gene: TRBJ2-7; v_gene: TRBV5-6; abundance: -; d_gene: TRBD1; CDR3aa: CASSTGQGIYEQYF; CDR3nt: TGTGCCAGCAGCACGGGACAGGGTATCTACGAGCAGTACTTC
j_gene: TRBJ1-1; v_gene: TRBV5-1; abundance: few; d_gene: -; CDR3aa: CASRRSPSDMNTEAFF; CDR3nt: TGCGCCAGTAGACGTTCCCCTTCGGACATGAACACTGAAGCTTTCTTT
j_gene: TRBJ1-4; v_gene: TRBV3-1/TRBV3-2; abundance: -; d_gene: -; CDR3aa: CASSPRGGLNEKLFF; CDR3nt: TGTGCCAGCAGCCCGAGGGGGGGATTGAATGAAAAACTGTTTTTT
j_gene: TRBJ2-7; v_gene: TRBV2; abundance: -; d_gene: -; CDR3aa: CASKPGPSWEQYF; CDR3nt: TGTGCCAGCAAACCGGGACCCTCATGGGAGCAGTACTTC
j_gene: TRBJ2-3; v_gene: TRBV7-3; abundance: -; d_gene: -; CDR3aa: CASSSGYTDTQYF; CDR3nt: TGTGCCAGCAGCTCTGGGTACACAGATACGCAGTATTTT
j_gene: TRBJ2-1; v_gene: TRBV12-3/TRBV12-4; abundance: -; d_gene: TRBD1; CDR3aa: CASRSTGDNEQFF; CDR3nt: TGTGCCAGCAGGTCGACAGGGGACAATGAGCAGTTCTTC
j_gene: TRBJ2-7; v_gene: TRBV5-1; abundance: -; d_gene: -; CDR3aa: CASSPGSSYEQYF; CDR3nt: TGCGCCAGCAGCCCCGGCTCCTCCTACGAGCAGTACTTC
j_gene: TRBJ2-1; v_gene: TRBV3-1/TRBV3-2; abundance: -; d_gene: -; CDR3aa: CASSQPYCNEQFF; CDR3nt: TGTGCCAGCAGCCAGCCGTATTGCAATGAGCAGTTCTTC
j_gene: TRBJ2-2; v_gene: TRBV7-3; abundance: few; d_gene: TRBD1; CDR3aa: CASSPGTGVSGELFF; CDR3nt: TGTGCCAGCAGCCCAGGGACAGGGGTTAGCGGGGAGCTGTTTTTT
j_gene: TRBJ1-4; v_gene: TRBV3-1/TRBV3-2; abundance: -; d_gene: -; CDR3aa: CASSPTGNNEKLFF; CDR3nt: TGTGCCAGCAGCCCGACAGGAAATAATGAAAAACTGTTTTTT
j_gene: TRBJ2-6; v_gene: TRBV4-1; abundance: -; d_gene: TRBD2; CDR3aa: CASSQGHMERGISGANVLTF; CDR3nt: TGCGCCAGCAGCCAGGGGCATATGGAGCGGGGTATCTCTGGGGCCAACGTCCTGACTTTC